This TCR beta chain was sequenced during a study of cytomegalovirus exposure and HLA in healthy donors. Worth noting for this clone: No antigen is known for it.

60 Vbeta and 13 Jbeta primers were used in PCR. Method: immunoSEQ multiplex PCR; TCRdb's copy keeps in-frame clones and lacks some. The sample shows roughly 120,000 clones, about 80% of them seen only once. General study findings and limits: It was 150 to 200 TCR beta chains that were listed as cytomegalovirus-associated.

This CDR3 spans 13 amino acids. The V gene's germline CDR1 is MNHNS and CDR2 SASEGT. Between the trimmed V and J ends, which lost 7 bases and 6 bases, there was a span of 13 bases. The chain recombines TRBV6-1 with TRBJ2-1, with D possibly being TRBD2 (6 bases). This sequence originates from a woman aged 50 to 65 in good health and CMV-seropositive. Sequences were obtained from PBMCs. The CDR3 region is CASNARLGNEQFF. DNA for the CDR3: TGTGCCAGCAACGCCCGACTAGGCAATGAGCAGTTCTTC.